This TCR beta chain was captured in a study of cytomegalovirus exposure and HLA in healthy donors. Study results and limitations: There were three CMV-associated chains whose specificity for CMV antigens was confirmed in vitro.

Per germline, CDR1 MNHEY and CDR2 SVGAGI. The V and J ends lost 5 bases and 5 bases, in that order; junction bases with no gene match: 6. The CDR3 length is 14 residues. The sample holds a few counts of this clone. Its antigen is as yet unknown. Both 60 Vbeta primers and 13 Jbeta primers went into the PCR. The repertoire was sequenced with immunoSEQ multiplex PCR; TCRdb's copy has only in-frame clones and lacks some. The sample consists of 200,000 or so clones, approximately 79% of them appearing once. The sequence was collected from a man between 50 and 59 years old in good health and CMV-seronegative. The sequenced sample consisted of PBMCs. This chain connects TRBV6-5 to TRBJ2-1, with TRBD1 matching over 7 bases. The DNA of the CDR3 is TGTGCCAGCAGTGACCGGGACAGAAACAATGAGCAGTTCTTC. Translated, it gives CASSDRDRNNEQFF.